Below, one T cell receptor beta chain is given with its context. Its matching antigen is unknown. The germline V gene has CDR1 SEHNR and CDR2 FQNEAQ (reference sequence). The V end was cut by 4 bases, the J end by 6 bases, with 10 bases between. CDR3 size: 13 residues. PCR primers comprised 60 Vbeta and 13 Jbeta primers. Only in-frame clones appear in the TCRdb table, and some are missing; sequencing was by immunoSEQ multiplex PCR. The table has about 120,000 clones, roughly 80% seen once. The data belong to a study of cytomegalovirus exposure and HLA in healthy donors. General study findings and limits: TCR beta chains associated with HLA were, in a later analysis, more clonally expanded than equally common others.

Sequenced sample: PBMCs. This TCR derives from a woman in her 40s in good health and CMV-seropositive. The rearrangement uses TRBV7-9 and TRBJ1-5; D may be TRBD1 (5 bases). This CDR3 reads CASSSQGGQPQHF. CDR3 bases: TGTGCCAGCAGCTCCCAGGGAGGTCAGCCCCAGCATTTT.